What follows are 32 T cell receptor beta chains derived from one specimen sequenced in a study of blood T cells in healthy people across ages. A J-beta primer mix and a sample-barcoded 5' primer were used in a second PCR of about 7 to 12 cycles. TCRdb reprocessed the 5' RACE reads via MiXCR and lists one record per CDR3 protein. The sample shows 1.5 million to 2 million distinct CDR3 sequences, just under 50% of them seen only once. Source material: blood. The origin of the receptors is a woman between 35 and 50 years old in good health.

The chain couples TRBV2 to TRBJ2-3; 9 nucleotides match TRBD2. Germline V lookup: CDR1 SNHLY, CDR2 FYNNEI. The CDR3 has 14 amino acids. After removal of 6 bases from V and 3 bases from J, the junction contained 4 bases not matched to a gene. DNA of the CDR3: TGTGCCAGCAGGGTTAGCGGGGGTACAGATACGCAGTATTTT. Translation: CASRVSGGTDTQYF.

This clonotype was counted a few times. The CDR3 region has the DNA TGCGCCAGCAGCTTGGCCCTTAAGGGGGTCGATGGCTACACCTTC. Translation: CASSLALKGVDGYTF. The chain joins TRBV5-1 to TRBJ1-2, with D possibly matching TRBD1 (6 bases). The CDR3 contains 15 residues. Germline V lookup: CDR1 SGHRS, CDR2 YFSETQ. The V and J ends lost 0 bases and 6 bases respectively, with 15 bases between them.

V usage is TRBV6-5 and J usage is TRBJ2-7, with D perhaps TRBD2 (6 bases). The J call could be wrong; TRBJ2-5 is a better fit for the DNA end. CDR1 and CDR2 from the germline V gene are MNHEY and SVGAGI. The CDR3 consists of 14 residues. The chain's CDR3 is CASSYSSGEETQYF. In DNA, the CDR3 is TGTGCCAGCAGTTACTCTAGCGGAGAAGAGACCCAGTACTTC.

The rearrangement links TRBV12-3 or TRBV12-4 to TRBJ2-2; weak D call: TRBD1 (5 bases). The CDR3 runs 16 residues. Trimming removed 6 bases from V and 1 base from J, with 15 bases in between. As DNA, the CDR3 is TGTGCCAGCAGCACACAGGTTAGGAGGAACACCGGGGAGCTGTTTTTT. It specifies CASSTQVRRNTGELFF.

This chain uses TRBV7-2 with TRBJ2-3; 10 nucleotides agree with TRBD2. Germline V gene data show CDR1 as SGHTA and CDR2 as FQGNSA. This CDR3 comprises 16 residues. Germline trimming cut 6 bases from V and 4 bases from J; bases unmatched to any gene: 10. In DNA form, the CDR3 reads TGTGCCAGCAGTTGGCTAGCGGGGGAGGGATCAGATACGCAGTATTTT. Its translation: CASSWLAGEGSDTQYF.

This clonotype has just a few counts. This chain uses TRBV10-3 with TRBJ2-1; 9 bases are a match to TRBD1. J was trimmed by 6 bases and V by 5 bases; bases with no gene match: 8. Germline lookup yields CDR1 ENHRY and CDR2 SYGVKD. The CDR3 is made up of 15 amino acids. CDR3 loop: CAISNRTGDINEQFF. The CDR3 DNA is TGTGCCATCAGTAACCGGACAGGGGACATCAATGAGCAGTTCTTC.

The rearrangement joins TRBV6-5 to TRBJ2-1; perhaps TRBD2 as D (6 bases). Germline CDR1 is MNHEY and CDR2 is SVGAGI. V was clipped by 2 bases and J by 10 bases, with 24 bases between them. The length of the CDR3 is 17 residues. CDR3 amino acids: CASSYGTRRGDRTEQFF. Here the CDR3 DNA reads TGTGCCAGCAGTTACGGCACCCGGAGGGGCGATCGCACAGAGCAGTTCTTC.

The chain recombines TRBV7-2 with TRBJ1-3; a possible D gene is TRBD1 (6 bases). Trimming took off 2 bases at V and 0 bases at J, with 14 bases between the two ends. This CDR3 has 17 amino acids. Germline V CDR1 and CDR2: SGHTA, FQGNSA. In DNA form, the CDR3 reads TGTGCCAGCAGCTTACAGGGGCAATCCTACTCTGGAAACACCATATATTTT. This sequence encodes CASSLQGQSYSGNTIYF.

The chain couples TRBV20-1 to TRBJ2-3; 11 bases are a match to TRBD2. CDR3 length: 18 amino acids. V was pared by 5 bases and J by 5 bases, with 18 bases of the junction left unmatched. Germline CDR1 DFQATT, CDR2 SNEGSKA (reference sequence). The CDR3 here is CSAPGSGGAGQIGDTQYF. The CDR3 region has the DNA TGCAGTGCTCCCGGTAGCGGGGGGGCGGGTCAAATAGGAGATACGCAGTATTTT.

This chain joins TRBV27 and TRBJ2-1; 8 bases are a match to TRBD1. Germline trimming cut 5 bases from V and 3 bases from J; bases unmatched to any gene: 12. Germline V CDR1 and CDR2: MNHEY, SMNVEV (reference sequence). The CDR3 loop spans 17 amino acids. The CDR3 is CASSPPGQGPLYNEQFF. In DNA form, the CDR3 reads TGTGCCAGCAGTCCTCCAGGACAGGGTCCCCTCTACAATGAGCAGTTCTTC.

In its sample, this clonotype was seen once. A junction boundary mismatches the germline segment, possibly from a read error. Here the CDR3 reads CASSPQTGDNEKLFF. The CDR3, as DNA: TGCGCCAGCTCACCGCAGACAGGTGATAATGAAAAACTGTTTTTT. V and J are TRBV18 and TRBJ1-4; D possibly corresponds to TRBD1 (6 bases). This CDR3 comprises 15 residues. Germline-derived CDR1 and CDR2 are KGHSH and LQKENI.

In its sample, this clonotype was seen many times. A junction end diverges from the germline sequence, so it may reflect a read error. V is TRBV5-1 and J is TRBJ2-7; 8 positions match TRBD1. The CDR3 runs to 14 residues. The germline V gene has CDR1 SGHRS and CDR2 YFSETQ. The CDR3 sequence is CASSLGQGPGEQYF. In DNA form, the CDR3 reads TGTGCCAGCAGTCTTGGACAGGGCCCAGGCGAGCAGTACTTC.

This chain connects TRBV5-1 to TRBJ2-5, with TRBD2 identical over 14 bases. The germline gives CDR1 SGHRS, CDR2 YFSETQ. The CDR3 extends over 17 amino acids. With V trimmed by 4 bases and J by 1 base, 6 bases remained unmatched. In DNA, the CDR3 is TGCGCCAGCAGCGGGGGACTAGCGGGGGCCATCCAAGAGACCCAGTACTTC. Its protein is CASSGGLAGAIQETQYF.

The V gene is TRBV18, the J gene TRBJ2-2, with TRBD1 identical over 9 bases. Trimming at V came to 2 bases and at J to 6 bases, leaving 7 bases not matched to a gene. The CDR3 contains 16 residues. Germline loops: CDR1 KGHSH, CDR2 LQKENI. The CDR3 loop is CASSPILTGGSGELFF. In nucleotides, the CDR3 is TGTGCCAGCTCACCAATCCTGACAGGGGGATCCGGGGAGCTGTTTTTT.

The J gene is TRBJ2-7, the V gene TRBV20-1; D not certain. Deletions cut 0 bases from V and 4 bases from J, with 4 bases between. This CDR3 contains 11 residues. Germline CDR1 reads DFQATT; CDR2 reads SNEGSKA (reference sequence). CDR3 residues: CSARDPYEQYF. The CDR3 DNA reads TGCAGTGCTAGAGATCCATACGAGCAGTACTTC.

The CDR3 sequence is CASSVGGPFTDTQYF. The CDR3 nucleotides are TGTGCCAGCAGCGTAGGGGGACCCTTCACAGATACGCAGTATTTT. The chain recombines TRBV9 with TRBJ2-3, with D tentatively TRBD1 or TRBD2 (5 bases each). With 0 bases removed from V and 2 bases from J, the gap between germline ends came to 10 bases. This CDR3 region has 15 residues. CDR1 and CDR2 (germline): SGDLS, YYNGEE.

Comment on this clonotype: A far larger clone is just one base off, so this is likely a read error. The chain combines TRBV7-9 with TRBJ2-3, with D hard to call. CDR1 SEHNR and CDR2 FQNEAQ come from the germline V gene (reference sequence). V dropped 8 bases and J dropped 0 bases, with 6 bases sitting between them. The CDR3 is made up of 12 amino acids. CDR3 residues: CASWGSTDTQYF. The CDR3 DNA reads as TGTGCCAGCTGGGGAAGCACAGATACGCAGTATTTT.

V usage is TRBV7-3 and J usage is TRBJ2-3, with D possibly TRBD1 on 5 matching bases. Deletions cut 1 base from V and 1 base from J, with 6 bases between. Per germline, CDR1 SGHTA and CDR2 FQGTGA. The CDR3 is made up of 14 amino acids. CDR3 DNA sequence: TGTGCCAGCAGCTTAAAGGGGCGCACAGATACGCAGTATTTT. It translates to CASSLKGRTDTQYF.

This clonotype has just a few counts. The rearrangement joins TRBV4-1 to TRBJ2-1; 10 positions agree with TRBD2. The CDR3 sequence is 19 residues long. CDR1 MGHRA and CDR2 YSYEKL come from the germline V gene. The V gene end was trimmed by 3 bases and the J gene end by 1 base; junction bases not matched to a gene: 12. CDR3 DNA sequence: TGCGCCAGCAGCCAGAGGGTTGGTAGCGGGGGGCCTTCCTACAATGAGCAGTTCTTC. Translated, it gives CASSQRVGSGGPSYNEQFF.

This clonotype has more than one count but fewer than ten. A read error may account for a junction end that differs from germline. The chain joins TRBV27 to TRBJ2-4; 7 nucleotides agree with TRBD2. The V gene's germline CDR1 is MNHEY and CDR2 SMNVEV (reference sequence). The CDR3 has 14 residues. CDR3 loop: CASSGRLAENIQYF. In DNA, the CDR3 is TGTGCCAGCAGCGGTCGACTAGCCGAAAACATTCAGTACTTC.

The chain recombines TRBV11-2 with TRBJ2-3; 8 nucleotides match TRBD1. The CDR3 runs 15 residues. Trimming at V came to 4 bases and at J to 4 bases, leaving 7 bases not matched to a gene. Germline loops: CDR1 SGHAT, CDR2 FQNNGV. The CDR3 coding sequence is TGTGCCAGCAGCTACGGACAGGGTCGTTCAGATACGCAGTATTTT. Encoded protein: CASSYGQGRSDTQYF.

There are a few counts of this clonotype. This chain joins TRBV2 and TRBJ2-1; D is possibly TRBD2 (5 bases). The CDR3 is made up of 16 amino acids. Germline V gene sequence: CDR1 SNHLY, CDR2 FYNNEI. With 1 base removed from V and 4 bases from J, the gap between germline ends came to 14 bases. CDR3 nucleotides: TGTGCCAGCAGTGAAGAATGGAGGAACCCTTACAATGAGCAGTTCTTC. Protein sequence: CASSEEWRNPYNEQFF.

The CDR3 DNA follows: TGTGCCAGCGGCGCCCCTCGGGACACCTTCTACAATGAGCAGTACTTC. Translation: CASGAPRDTFYNEQYF. The chain carries TRBV12-3 or TRBV12-4 and TRBJ2-1; TRBD1 might be the D (6 bases). The J call is doubtful: the DNA matches TRBJ2-7 better. This CDR3 has 16 residues.

The chain carries TRBV10-3 and TRBJ2-1, with 12 bases that match TRBD2. Germline CDR1 and CDR2: ENHRY and SYGVKD. The CDR3 loop spans 20 amino acids. V was clipped by 7 bases and J by 4 bases; unmatched bases: 20. The CDR3 spells CAITLGRLAGDLPIYNEQFF. As DNA, the CDR3 is TGTGCCATCACCCTAGGCCGACTAGCGGGGGACCTCCCAATATACAATGAGCAGTTCTTC.

The chain joins TRBV6-2 or TRBV6-3 to TRBJ2-3; D remains ambiguous. Germline CDR1 MNHEY, CDR2 SVGEGT. The CDR3 runs to 15 residues. The V and J ends lost 2 bases and 1 base respectively, with 10 bases between them. CDR3 residues: CASSYRLCRTDTQYF. The CDR3 DNA follows: TGTGCCAGCAGTTACCGGCTCTGCCGCACAGATACGCAGTATTTT.

This clonotype was seen only a few times. V usage is TRBV29-1 and J usage is TRBJ1-2, with 12 bases matching TRBD1. CDR1 and CDR2 (germline): SQVTM, ANQGSEA. Germline trimming cut 7 bases from V and 7 bases from J; bases unmatched to any gene: 10. This CDR3 region has 14 residues. In DNA form, the CDR3 reads TGCAGCGGGGGACAGGGGGCTATATCGGGTGGCTACACCTTC. The encoded protein is CSGGQGAISGGYTF.

This clonotype showed up just a few times. This chain uses TRBV4-3 with TRBJ2-5; possibly TRBD1 for D (5 bases). This CDR3 has 16 residues. The ends were cut back, 4 bases at V and 5 bases at J, with 20 bases in the middle. From germline, CDR1 is LGHNA and CDR2 YSLEER. DNA of the CDR3: TGCGCCAGCAGCCCCCAAGTCGGACATGCCTTCGAGACCCAGTACTTC. Translation gives CASSPQVGHAFETQYF.

This chain joins TRBV27 and TRBJ2-7, with 8 bases fitting TRBD1. The CDR3 is made up of 18 amino acids. Germline CDR1 is MNHEY and CDR2 is SMNVEV (reference sequence). With V trimmed by 7 bases and J by 0 bases, 17 bases remained unmatched. CDR3 bases: TGTGCCAGCACCGAACACAGGGGGAGCCAAGTCATCTCCTACGAGCAGTACTTC. Amino acids: CASTEHRGSQVISYEQYF.

This clonotype was counted only a few times. The chain joins TRBV28 to TRBJ1-2; 7 nucleotides align to TRBD1. The CDR3 contains 13 residues. Germline trimming cut 8 bases from V and 4 bases from J; bases unmatched to any gene: 7. CDR1 and CDR2 from the germline V gene are MDHEN and SYDVKM. CDR3 DNA sequence: TGTGCCAGCGGAACAGGGGCCGCCTATGGCTACACCTTC. Protein product: CASGTGAAYGYTF.

V usage is TRBV5-6 and J usage is TRBJ1-2; D remains unclear. The V gene's germline CDR1 is SGHDT and CDR2 YYEEEE. This CDR3 has 14 amino acids. The V end lost 4 bases, the J end lost 8 bases, and 18 bases lay between the germline ends. The CDR3 reads CASSVDMRVSGYTF. The CDR3 region has the DNA TGTGCCAGCAGCGTGGATATGAGGGTTTCGGGCTACACCTTC. The entire variable domain, with the rest obtained from reference TRBV5-6 and TRBJ1-2, is as follows: DAGVTQSPTHLIKTRGQQVTLRCSPKSGHDTVSWYQQALGQGPQFIFQYYEEEERQRGNFPDRFSGHQFPNYSSELNVNALLLGDSALYLCASSVDMRVSGYTFGSGTRLTVV.

The J gene is TRBJ1-4, the V gene TRBV5-1, with a possible D match to TRBD1 (5 bases). V was shortened by 3 bases and J by 7 bases, with 13 bases between the two germline ends. Germline values: CDR1 SGHRS, CDR2 YFSETQ. The CDR3 has 14 amino acids. CDR3 protein: CASSSRGIGEKLFF. CDR3 nucleotide sequence: TGCGCCAGCAGCTCGAGGGGAATTGGTGAAAAACTGTTTTTT. The variable domain in full, with the rest retrieved from reference TRBV5-1 and TRBJ1-4, is KAGVTQTPRYLIKTRGQQVTLSCSPISGHRSVSWYQQTPGQGLQFLFEYFSETQRNKGNFPGRFSGRQFSNSRSEMNVSTLELGDSALYLCASSSRGIGEKLFFGSGTQLSVL.

V usage is TRBV10-3 and J usage is TRBJ2-5; D remains ambiguous. The DNA end is more similar to TRBJ2-7, so the J call may be wrong. The length of the CDR3 is 14 residues. The germline gives CDR1 ENHRY, CDR2 SYGVKD. CDR3 in amino acids: CAAGPRAGGYEQYF. The CDR3 DNA is TGTGCCGCCGGACCTAGGGCAGGCGGCTACGAGCAGTACTTC.